This entry concerns a single T cell receptor (beta chain). The entry originates in a study of blood T cell repertoires in COVID-19. Overall study context: Both acute and convalescent COVID-19 samples were obtained from the United States, Italy and Spain. From T cells, B-cell-depleted T cells, or PBMCs came the material, which was cDNA or gDNA.

The repertoire was sequenced with immunoSEQ multiplex PCR; TCRdb's copy has only in-frame clones and lacks some. The table lists 200,000 to 250,000 clones, over 60% of them singletons. The V end was cut by 7 bases, the J end by 7 bases, with 17 bases between. CDR1 MNHEY and CDR2 SVGAGI come from the germline V gene. The CDR3 is 14 amino acids. The V call is TRBV6-5, the J call TRBJ2-1; a weak D match, TRBD2 (5 bases). The clonotype was recovered from a woman aged 65 to 85 with acute or convalescent COVID-19. The sample was peripheral blood. As DNA, the CDR3 is TGTGCCAGCAAGGACTCTGGCTGGCGAAATGAGCAGTTCTTC. Translated: CASKDSGWRNEQFF.